These T cell receptor beta chains were read from a single sample in a study of cytomegalovirus exposure and HLA in healthy donors. Clones were read by immunoSEQ multiplex PCR, and TCRdb kept only the in-frame ones, dropping some. The sample consists of some 79,000 clones, around 81% of them appearing once. Sequenced material: PBMCs. The receptors stem from a male donor in good health and CMV-seropositive. Each CDR3 is given with its conserved first and last residue.

V gene,J gene,CDR3 protein
TRBV7-9,TRBJ1-4,CASSLFGRLVEEKLFF
TRBV6-5,TRBJ2-3,CASSYSRSGRAPQYF
TRBV5-6,TRBJ2-2,CASSLVMTGELFF
TRBV7-9,TRBJ2-1,CSSSLAGFARGREGEQFF
TRBV4-3,TRBJ2-3,CASSQVWRGTDTQYF
TRBV19,TRBJ1-1,CASTRRGRGGAHTEAFF
TRBV19,TRBJ2-1,CASSHLPGGRAWNEQFF
TRBV10-3,TRBJ1-5,CASYGTGTPYSNQPQHF
TRBV10-3,TRBJ2-7,CAISVQGSYEQYF
TRBV25-1,TRBJ1-2,CASSESWTGGIYGYTF
TRBV5-8,TRBJ2-1,CASSLGQGDEQFF
TRBV7-9,TRBJ2-1,CASSFWTGGAYNEQFF
TRBV11-2,TRBJ2-7,CASSFNRDSSYEQYF
TRBV18,TRBJ1-2,CASSRGEDYGYTF
TRBV13,TRBJ2-1,CASSLGYEQFF
TRBV10-3,TRBJ2-3,CAARASTDTQYF
TRBV7-9,TRBJ2-1,CASSSASGLYNEQFF
TRBV19,TRBJ1-3,CANRQSYLGNTIYF
TRBV27,TRBJ2-1,CASSFLAGELNEQFF
TRBV5-6,TRBJ1-2,CASSQGWTGRIGYTF
TRBV5-1,TRBJ1-3,CASSPDRVGNTIYF
TRBV4-2,TRBJ2-1,CASSQAPTGSSYNEQFF
TRBV5-4,TRBJ1-3,CASSSMLGAGNTIYF
TRBV29-1,TRBJ2-3,CSGEIAGGTDTQYF